One sample yielded the 18 T cell receptor beta chains listed below, sequenced in a study of cytomegalovirus exposure and HLA in healthy donors. It was with 60 Vbeta and 13 Jbeta primers that the PCR ran. The assay was immunoSEQ multiplex PCR, and TCRdb's table has in-frame clones only and misses some. The table shows roughly 200,000 clones, with approximately 85% occurring only once. The sequenced sample was PBMCs. These TCRs come from a woman in her 50s in good health and CMV-seronegative.

The chain is built from TRBV7-2 and TRBJ2-2; D not certain. Germline V gene lookup returns CDR1 SGHTA and CDR2 FQGNSA. Trimming removed 1 base at V and 7 bases at J, with 10 bases between. CDR3 length: 14 residues. The CDR3 DNA is TGTGCCAGCAGCTTAGGGTCTAGAGGCGGGGAGCTGTTTTTT. It codes for CASSLGSRGGELFF.

CDR3 amino acids: CASSPAGQGVGYF. Here the CDR3 DNA reads TGTGCCAGCAGTCCCGCGGGACAGGGGGTTGGGTACTTC. The gene calls are TRBV28 and TRBJ2-7; TRBD1 aligns across 11 bases. This CDR3 has 13 residues. V dropped 5 bases and J dropped 12; count of bases not matched to a gene: 9. Germline values: CDR1 MDHEN, CDR2 SYDVKM.

This clone has only one observation. The chain combines TRBV15 with TRBJ2-4; 16 bases match TRBD2. The CDR3 totals 18 residues. CDR1 is LNHNV, CDR2 YYDKDF, per germline (reference sequence). Losses at the gene ends were 3 bases for V and 8 bases for J; bases not matched to a gene: 10. CDR3 in DNA: TGTGCCACCAGCAGCGGGACTAGCGGGAGGGCCCTGGGGCACATTCAGTACTTC. This translates into CATSSGTSGRALGHIQYF.

This clone was detected once. The chain combines TRBV28 with TRBJ1-1, with D unresolved. The CDR3 covers 13 residues. V shed 7 bases and J shed 4 bases, with 13 bases lying between them. Germline loops: CDR1 MDHEN, CDR2 SYDVKM. The CDR3 DNA reads as TGTGCCAGCACCCCCAGCCCGGGCACTGAAGCTTTCTTT. Translation gives CASTPSPGTEAFF. Complete variable domain (other parts from reference TRBV28 and TRBJ1-1): DVKVTQSSRYLVKRTGEKVFLECVQDMDHENMFWYRQDPGLGLRLIYFSYDVKMKEKGDIPEGYSVSREKKERFSLILESASTNQTSMYLCASTPSPGTEAFFGQGTRLTVV.

The chain joins TRBV28 to TRBJ2-1; D perhaps matches TRBD2 (6 bases). The CDR3 contains 12 residues. The germline V and J ends were trimmed by 6 bases and 9 bases, with 12 bases remaining between them. The germline gives CDR1 MDHEN, CDR2 SYDVKM. The CDR3 region is CASSLLAAEQFF. The CDR3, as DNA: TGTGCCAGCAGCTTACTAGCTGCTGAGCAGTTCTTC.

This chain connects TRBV7-3 to TRBJ1-6; perhaps TRBD1 as D (6 bases). CDR1 and CDR2 (germline): SGHTA, FQGTGA. V was clipped by 4 bases and J by 6 bases, with 13 bases between them. The CDR3 is 15 amino acids. CDR3 DNA sequence: TGTGCCAGCAGCTCTCAAGGGGGTTTTAATTCACCCCTCCACTTT. Translation: CASSSQGGFNSPLHF.

The chain carries TRBV6-6 and TRBJ2-2; D gene uncertain. The germline CDR1 and CDR2 sequences are MNHNY and SVGAGI (reference sequence). The CDR3 has 14 residues. V lost 2 bases and J 2 bases, leaving 6 bases between the germline ends. The CDR3 coding sequence is TGTGCCAGCAGTTACGAGAGAAACACCGGGGAGCTGTTTTTT. It specifies CASSYERNTGELFF.

As DNA, the CDR3 is TGCGCCAGCAGCAAAAGGACAGGTAGCGGGATTACGTACGAGCAGTACTTC. Translating gives CASSKRTGSGITYEQYF. V usage is TRBV5-1 and J usage is TRBJ2-7, with D perhaps TRBD2 (8 bases). The CDR3 runs 17 residues. Trimming pared 4 bases from V and 4 bases from J, leaving 24 bases between. Germline assignment: CDR1 SGHRS and CDR2 YFSETQ.

The chain recombines TRBV11-2 with TRBJ1-4; D is unclear. Between the trimmed V and J ends, which lost 3 bases and 6 bases, there was a span of 8 bases. There are 13 residues in the CDR3. Germline V lookup: CDR1 SGHAT, CDR2 FQNNGV. CDR3 bases: TGTGCCAGCAGCTTCGGTGTCGATGAAAAACTGTTTTTT. Translating gives CASSFGVDEKLFF.

The rearrangement joins TRBV9 to TRBJ2-5; tentative D call: TRBD2 (6 bases). This CDR3 comprises 14 residues. In germline, CDR1 is SGDLS, CDR2 YYNGEE. Trimming removed 3 bases from V and 0 bases from J, with 9 bases in between. The CDR3 DNA reads TGTGCCAGCAGCGCCGGGGGTTACCAAGAGACCCAGTACTTC. It translates to CASSAGGYQETQYF.

This clone has just a few counts. The chain recombines TRBV19 with TRBJ1-4; possible D gene TRBD1, 5 bases. Trimming took off 8 bases at V and 4 bases at J, with 17 bases between the two ends. There are 15 residues in the CDR3. Per germline, CDR1 LNHDA and CDR2 SQIVND (reference sequence). The DNA for the CDR3 is TGTGCCAGTTGCCAGGGCTTACGGAATAATGAAAAACTGTTTTTT. It encodes CASCQGLRNNEKLFF.

This clone was seen only once. The rearrangement links TRBV30 to TRBJ2-4; D is perhaps TRBD2 (7 bases). Trimming stripped 0 bases from V and 0 bases from J, with 21 bases between. Germline CDR1 is GTSNPN and CDR2 is SVGIG (reference sequence). This CDR3 has 19 residues. The chain's CDR3 is CAWSVTRGTTPLAKNIQYF. DNA of the CDR3: TGTGCCTGGAGTGTAACGAGGGGGACTACGCCTCTAGCCAAAAACATTCAGTACTTC. Together with reference TRBV30 and TRBJ2-4, the CDR3 gives the full variable domain: SQTIHQWPATLVQPVGSPLSLECTVEGTSNPNLYWYRQAAGRGLQLLFYSVGIGQISSEVPQNLSASRPQDRQFILSSKKLLLSDSGFYLCAWSVTRGTTPLAKNIQYFGAGTRLSVL.

The chain has TRBV29-1 and TRBJ1-1; no reliable D call. The V end was cut by 4 bases, the J end by 7 bases, with 16 bases between. The CDR3 contains 13 residues. The germline V gene has CDR1 SQVTM and CDR2 ANQGSEA. CDR3 sequence reads: CSVVRNSASEAFF. Here the CDR3 DNA reads TGCAGCGTTGTGAGAAACTCAGCTAGTGAAGCTTTCTTT.

The chain recombines TRBV18 with TRBJ2-4; 9 nucleotides align to TRBD1. V shed 5 bases and J 8 bases; nucleotides not matched to a gene: 4. Germline V gene lookup returns CDR1 KGHSH and CDR2 LQKENI. The CDR3 totals 13 residues. CDR3 DNA sequence: TGTGCCAGCTCATTCCGACAGGGGGACATTCAGTACTTC. This sequence encodes CASSFRQGDIQYF.

The chain has TRBV28 and TRBJ2-3, with 11 bases fitting TRBD2. Germline lookup yields CDR1 MDHEN and CDR2 SYDVKM. The trim removed 10 bases at V and 3 bases at J, leaving 6 bases unmatched. The CDR3 loop spans 14 amino acids. The CDR3 region has the DNA TGTGCCACCCTACTAGCGGGAGTGACAGATACGCAGTATTTT. This gives the protein CATLLAGVTDTQYF.

The chain employs TRBV28 and TRBJ2-2; 9 nucleotides agree with TRBD2. The CDR3 is 15 residues long. Germline CDR1 reads MDHEN; CDR2 reads SYDVKM. J lost 0 bases, V lost 6 bases, and 2 bases had no gene match. CDR3 nucleotides: TGTGCCAGCAGGACTAGCGGATCGAACACCGGGGAGCTGTTTTTT. This gives the protein CASRTSGSNTGELFF.

For the CDR3, the DNA is TGTGCCAGCAGCTTGAGGAGGGGGGGCTCGAACACCGGGGAGCTGTTTTTT. Translated: CASSLRRGGSNTGELFF. This chain links TRBV5-4 with TRBJ2-2; perhaps TRBD2 as D (7 bases). CDR1 and CDR2 from the germline V gene are SGHNT and YYREEE (reference sequence). The CDR3 loop spans 17 amino acids. Trimming removed 1 base at V and 0 bases at J, with 13 bases between.

The chain combines TRBV6-1 with TRBJ2-7, with 9 bases fitting TRBD1. The V gene's germline CDR1 is MNHNS and CDR2 SASEGT. This CDR3 region has 13 residues. Unmatched junction bases numbered 9, after V lost 9 bases and J lost 6 bases. The chain's CDR3 is CASNNRGRLEQYF. The CDR3 coding sequence is TGTGCCAGTAATAACAGGGGGCGCCTCGAGCAGTACTTC.